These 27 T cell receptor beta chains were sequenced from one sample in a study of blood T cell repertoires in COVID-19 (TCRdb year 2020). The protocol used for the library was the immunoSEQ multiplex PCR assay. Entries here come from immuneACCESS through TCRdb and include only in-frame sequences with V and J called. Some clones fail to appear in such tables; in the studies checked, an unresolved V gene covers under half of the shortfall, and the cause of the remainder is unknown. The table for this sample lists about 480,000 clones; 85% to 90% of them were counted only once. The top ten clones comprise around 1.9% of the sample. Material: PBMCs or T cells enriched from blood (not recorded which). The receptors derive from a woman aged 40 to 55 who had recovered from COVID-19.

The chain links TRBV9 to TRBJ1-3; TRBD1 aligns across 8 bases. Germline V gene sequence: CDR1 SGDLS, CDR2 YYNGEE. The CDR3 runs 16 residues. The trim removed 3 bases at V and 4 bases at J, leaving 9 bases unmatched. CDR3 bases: TGTGCCAGCAGCGCAAACTCCAGGGGGCCAGGAAACACCATATATTTT. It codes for CASSANSRGPGNTIYF.

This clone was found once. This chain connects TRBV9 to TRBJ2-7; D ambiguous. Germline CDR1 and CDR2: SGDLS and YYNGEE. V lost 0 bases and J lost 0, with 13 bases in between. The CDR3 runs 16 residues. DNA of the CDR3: TGTGCCAGCAGCGTAGGTGGTGCCGGGTCCTCCTACGAGCAGTACTTC. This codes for CASSVGGAGSSYEQYF.

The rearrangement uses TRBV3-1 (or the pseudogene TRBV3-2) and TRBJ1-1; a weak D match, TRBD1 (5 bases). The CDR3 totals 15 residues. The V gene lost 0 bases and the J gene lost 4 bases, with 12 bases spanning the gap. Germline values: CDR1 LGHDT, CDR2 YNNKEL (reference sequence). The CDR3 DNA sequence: TGTGCCAGCAGCCAAGAGGGGGGGAGGCGCACTGAAGCTTTCTTT. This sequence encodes CASSQEGGRRTEAFF.

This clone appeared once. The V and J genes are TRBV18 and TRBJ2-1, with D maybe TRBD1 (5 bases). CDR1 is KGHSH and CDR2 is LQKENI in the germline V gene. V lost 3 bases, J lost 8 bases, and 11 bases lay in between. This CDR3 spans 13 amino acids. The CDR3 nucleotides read TGTGCCAGCTCACCGGGGCAGGTGGATGAGCAGTTCTTC. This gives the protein CASSPGQVDEQFF.

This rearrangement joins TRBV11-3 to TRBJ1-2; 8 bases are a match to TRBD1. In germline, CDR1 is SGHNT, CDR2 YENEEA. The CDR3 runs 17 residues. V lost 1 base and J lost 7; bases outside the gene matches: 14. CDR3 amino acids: CASSLATPGTGVGGYTF. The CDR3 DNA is TGTGCCAGCAGCTTAGCTACCCCCGGGACAGGAGTAGGTGGCTACACCTTC.

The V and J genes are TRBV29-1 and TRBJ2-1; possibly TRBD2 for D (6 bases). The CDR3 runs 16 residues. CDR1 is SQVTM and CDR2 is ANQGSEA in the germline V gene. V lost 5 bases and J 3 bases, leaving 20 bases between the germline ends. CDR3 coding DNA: TGCAGCGTTTTTTCTAGGTTAGCGGAAAACTACAATGAGCAGTTCTTC. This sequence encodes CSVFSRLAENYNEQFF.

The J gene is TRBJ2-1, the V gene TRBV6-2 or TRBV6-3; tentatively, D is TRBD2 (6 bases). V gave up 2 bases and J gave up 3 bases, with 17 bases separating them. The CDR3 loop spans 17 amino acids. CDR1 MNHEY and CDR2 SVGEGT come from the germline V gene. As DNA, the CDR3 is TGTGCCAGCAGTTACCCCCCCTGGCGCGGGATCTACAATGAGCAGTTCTTC. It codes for CASSYPPWRGIYNEQFF.

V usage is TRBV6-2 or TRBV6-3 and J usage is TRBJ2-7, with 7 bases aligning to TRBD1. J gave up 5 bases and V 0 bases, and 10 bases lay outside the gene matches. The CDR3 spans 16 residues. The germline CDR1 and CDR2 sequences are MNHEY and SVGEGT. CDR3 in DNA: TGTGCCAGCAGTTACTCCCCCCGGACAGGTAGTCACGAGCAGTACTTC. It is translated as CASSYSPRTGSHEQYF.

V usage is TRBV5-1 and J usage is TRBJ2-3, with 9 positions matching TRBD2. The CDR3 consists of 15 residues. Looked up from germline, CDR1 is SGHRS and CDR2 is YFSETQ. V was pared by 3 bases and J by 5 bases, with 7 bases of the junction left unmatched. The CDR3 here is CASSSAGGPGDTQYF. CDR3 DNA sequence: TGCGCCAGCAGCTCGGCGGGAGGGCCGGGAGATACGCAGTATTTT.

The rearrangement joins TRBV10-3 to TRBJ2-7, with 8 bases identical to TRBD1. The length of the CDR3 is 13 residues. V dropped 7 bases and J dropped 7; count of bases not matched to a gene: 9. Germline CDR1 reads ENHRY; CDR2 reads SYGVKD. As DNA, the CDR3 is TGTGCCATCACCCAGAAGACAGGGGTTGAGCAGTACTTC. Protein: CAITQKTGVEQYF.

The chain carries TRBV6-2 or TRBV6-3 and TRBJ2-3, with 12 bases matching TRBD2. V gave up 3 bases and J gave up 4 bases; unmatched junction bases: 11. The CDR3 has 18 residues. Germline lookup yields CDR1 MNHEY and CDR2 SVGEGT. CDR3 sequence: CASSYRAVTSGRSDTQYF. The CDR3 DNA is TGTGCCAGCAGTTATAGGGCCGTGACTAGCGGGAGATCAGATACGCAGTATTTT.

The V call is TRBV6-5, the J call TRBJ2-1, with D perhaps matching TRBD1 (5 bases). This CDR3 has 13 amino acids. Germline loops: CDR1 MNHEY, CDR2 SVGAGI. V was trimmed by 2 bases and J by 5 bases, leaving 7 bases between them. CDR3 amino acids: CASSYDSDNEQFF. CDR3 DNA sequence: TGTGCCAGCAGTTACGACAGCGACAATGAGCAGTTCTTC.

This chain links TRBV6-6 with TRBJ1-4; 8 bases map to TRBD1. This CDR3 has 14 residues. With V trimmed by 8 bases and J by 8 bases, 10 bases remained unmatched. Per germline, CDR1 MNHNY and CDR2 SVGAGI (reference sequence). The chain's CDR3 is CASHIRGRGEKLFF. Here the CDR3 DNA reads TGTGCCAGCCACATCAGGGGGCGGGGGGAAAAACTGTTTTTT.

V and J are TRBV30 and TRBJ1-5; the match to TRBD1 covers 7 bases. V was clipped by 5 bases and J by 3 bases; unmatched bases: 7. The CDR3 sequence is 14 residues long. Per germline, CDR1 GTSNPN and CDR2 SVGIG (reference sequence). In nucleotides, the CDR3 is TGTGCCTGGGGGACAGCCCTACTCAATCAGCCCCAGCATTTT. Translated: CAWGTALLNQPQHF.

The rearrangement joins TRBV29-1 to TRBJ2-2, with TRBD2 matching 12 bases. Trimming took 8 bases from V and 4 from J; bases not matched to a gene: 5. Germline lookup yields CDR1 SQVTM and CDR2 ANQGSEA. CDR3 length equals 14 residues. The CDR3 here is CSTRLAGVTGELFF. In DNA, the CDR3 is TGCAGCACCAGACTAGCGGGAGTCACCGGGGAGCTGTTTTTT.

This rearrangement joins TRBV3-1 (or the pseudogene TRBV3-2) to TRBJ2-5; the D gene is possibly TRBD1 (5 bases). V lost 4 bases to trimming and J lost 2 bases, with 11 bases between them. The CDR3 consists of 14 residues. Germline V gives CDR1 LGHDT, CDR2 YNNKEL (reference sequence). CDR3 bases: TGTGCCAGCAGCCTACGGACACAACAAGAGACCCAGTACTTC. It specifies CASSLRTQQETQYF.

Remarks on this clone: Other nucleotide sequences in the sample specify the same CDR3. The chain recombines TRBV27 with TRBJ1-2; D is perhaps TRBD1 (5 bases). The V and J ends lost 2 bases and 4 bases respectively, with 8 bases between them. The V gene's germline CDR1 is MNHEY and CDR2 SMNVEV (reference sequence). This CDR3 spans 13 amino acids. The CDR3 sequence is CASSLQGVYGYTF. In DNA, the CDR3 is TGTGCCAGCAGTTTACAGGGTGTCTATGGCTACACCTTC.

The CDR3: CASIPDNSYEQYF. The CDR3, as DNA: TGTGCCAGCATCCCAGACAATTCCTACGAGCAGTACTTC. The V gene is TRBV6-2 or TRBV6-3, the J gene TRBJ2-7; D call uncertain. The V and J ends lost 7 bases and 1 base respectively, with 11 bases between them. This CDR3 region has 13 residues. CDR1 is MNHEY and CDR2 is SVGEGT in the germline V gene.

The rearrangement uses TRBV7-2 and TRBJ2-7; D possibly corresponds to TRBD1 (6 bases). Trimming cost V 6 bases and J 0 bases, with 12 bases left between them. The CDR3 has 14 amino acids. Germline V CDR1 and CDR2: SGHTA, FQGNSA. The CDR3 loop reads CASRPGQFSYEQYF. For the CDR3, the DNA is TGTGCCAGCAGACCCGGACAGTTCTCCTACGAGCAGTACTTC.

The CDR3, as DNA: TGTGCCAGCAGCTTAATACAGGGGAACACTGAAGCTTTCTTT. Translated, it gives CASSLIQGNTEAFF. The gene calls are TRBV7-9 and TRBJ1-1; D possibly corresponds to TRBD1 (6 bases). The germline V gene has CDR1 SEHNR and CDR2 FQNEAQ (reference sequence). V was shortened by 2 bases and J by 1 base, with 8 bases between the two germline ends. This CDR3 spans 14 amino acids.

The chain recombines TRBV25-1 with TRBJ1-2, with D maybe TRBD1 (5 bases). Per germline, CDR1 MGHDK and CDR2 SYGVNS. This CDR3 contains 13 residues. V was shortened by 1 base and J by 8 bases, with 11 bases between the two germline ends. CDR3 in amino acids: CASSEWPGEGYTF. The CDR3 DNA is TGTGCCAGCAGTGAATGGCCGGGGGAGGGCTACACCTTC.

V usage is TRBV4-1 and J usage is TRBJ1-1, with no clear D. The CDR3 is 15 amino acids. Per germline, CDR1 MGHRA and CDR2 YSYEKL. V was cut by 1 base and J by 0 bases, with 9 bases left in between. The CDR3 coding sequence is TGCGCCAGCAGCCAAGCTGTACAAATGAACACTGAAGCTTTCTTT. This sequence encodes CASSQAVQMNTEAFF.

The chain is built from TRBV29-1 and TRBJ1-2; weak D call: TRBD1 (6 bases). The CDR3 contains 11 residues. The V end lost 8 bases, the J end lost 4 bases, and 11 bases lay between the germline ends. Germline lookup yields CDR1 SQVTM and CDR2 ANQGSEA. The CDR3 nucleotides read TGCAGCATCAGAGGGGGCTATGGCTACACCTTC. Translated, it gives CSIRGGYGYTF.

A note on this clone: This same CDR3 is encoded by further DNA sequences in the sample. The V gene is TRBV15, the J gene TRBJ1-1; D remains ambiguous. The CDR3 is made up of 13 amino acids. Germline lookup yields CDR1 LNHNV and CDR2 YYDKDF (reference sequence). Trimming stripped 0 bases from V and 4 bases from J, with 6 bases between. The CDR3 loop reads CATSRDRGTEAFF. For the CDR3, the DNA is TGTGCCACCAGCAGAGACAGAGGCACTGAAGCTTTCTTT.

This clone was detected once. CDR3: CASSQEWDSRPTQYF. CDR3 nucleotide sequence: TGCGCCAGCAGCCAAGAGTGGGACAGCCGACCCACCCAGTACTTC. V and J are TRBV4-1 and TRBJ2-5, with TRBD1 matching 7 bases. The CDR3 is made up of 15 amino acids. V trimming: 0 bases; J trimming: 8 bases; junction bases outside the gene matches: 9. The germline V gene encodes CDR1 MGHRA and CDR2 YSYEKL.

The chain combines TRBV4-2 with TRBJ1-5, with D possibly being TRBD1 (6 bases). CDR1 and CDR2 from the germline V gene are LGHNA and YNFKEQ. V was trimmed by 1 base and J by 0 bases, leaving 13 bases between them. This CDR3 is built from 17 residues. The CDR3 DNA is TGTGCCAGCAGCCAAGGGGCACAGGGATCTAGCAATCAGCCCCAGCATTTT. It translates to CASSQGAQGSSNQPQHF.

The CDR3 bases are TGCAGTGCCCCAGCGTACTATGGCTACACCTTC. Amino acid sequence: CSAPAYYGYTF. This chain joins TRBV20-1 and TRBJ1-2; D remains unclear. Trimming removed 6 bases from V and 3 bases from J, with 8 bases in between. Germline V gene lookup returns CDR1 DFQATT and CDR2 SNEGSKA (reference sequence). The CDR3 has 11 residues.